This passage covers 10 T cell receptor beta chains from one sample sequenced in a study of blood T cell repertoires in COVID-19. Method: immunoSEQ multiplex PCR; TCRdb's copy keeps in-frame clones and lacks some. This sample has about 310,000 clones, with under 90% found just once. The specimen was PBMCs or T cells enriched from blood (not recorded which). The receptors come from a woman aged 25 to 45 who had recovered from COVID-19.

The J gene is TRBJ2-5, the V gene TRBV5-1; possible D gene TRBD2, 6 bases. The germline CDR1 and CDR2 sequences are SGHRS and YFSETQ. The CDR3 runs to 14 residues. Between the trimmed V and J ends, which lost 3 bases and 4 bases, there was a span of 13 bases. The CDR3 DNA sequence: TGCGCCAGCAGCTCCGGAGTCGGGGGAGAGACCCAGTACTTC. Translated: CASSSGVGGETQYF. The full variable domain, completed using reference TRBV5-1 and TRBJ2-5, is KAGVTQTPRYLIKTRGQQVTLSCSPISGHRSVSWYQQTPGQGLQFLFEYFSETQRNKGNFPGRFSGRQFSNSRSEMNVSTLELGDSALYLCASSSGVGGETQYFGPGTRLLVL.

The V call is TRBV6-1, the J call TRBJ1-4; no definite D call. There are 14 residues in the CDR3. Germline CDR1 is MNHNS and CDR2 is SASEGT. The V end lost 3 bases, the J end lost 3 bases, and 8 bases lay between the germline ends. CDR3 DNA: TGTGCCAGCAGTGACGGCGGCGCTAATGAAAAACTGTTTTTT. Translating gives CASSDGGANEKLFF.

V is TRBV18 and J is TRBJ2-1; 9 bases map to TRBD2. This CDR3 is 14 amino acids long. With 3 bases clipped from V and 8 bases from J, the junction kept 5 bases outside the gene matches. Germline CDR1 and CDR2: KGHSH and LQKENI. CDR3 protein: CASSPLGGRDEQFF. The CDR3, as DNA: TGTGCCAGCTCACCGCTGGGCGGGAGGGATGAGCAGTTCTTC.

The V call is TRBV30, the J call TRBJ1-5; tentatively, D is TRBD1 (5 bases). Trimming pared 0 bases from V and 7 bases from J, leaving 13 bases between. The length of the CDR3 is 14 residues. CDR1 and CDR2 from the germline V gene are GTSNPN and SVGIG (reference sequence). CDR3 residues: CAWSVLSRAQPQHF. In nucleotides, the CDR3 is TGTGCCTGGAGTGTACTCTCCAGGGCCCAGCCCCAGCATTTT.

The genes are TRBV6-6 and TRBJ2-7; the match to TRBD2 covers 9 bases. V trimming: 0 bases; J trimming: 5 bases; junction bases outside the gene matches: 8. In germline, CDR1 is MNHNY, CDR2 SVGAGI (reference sequence). This CDR3 has 16 residues. This CDR3 is CASSYSWSGRTHEQYF. The DNA of the CDR3 is TGTGCCAGCAGTTACTCTTGGAGCGGGAGGACCCACGAGCAGTACTTC.

The J gene is TRBJ1-6, the V gene TRBV27; D unresolved. V was shortened by 1 base and J by 7 bases, with 11 bases between the two germline ends. The germline V gene encodes CDR1 MNHEY and CDR2 SMNVEV (reference sequence). CDR3 size: 15 residues. The chain's CDR3 is CASSLFGEANSPLHF. Here the CDR3 DNA reads TGTGCCAGCAGTTTATTTGGGGAGGCGAATTCACCCCTCCACTTT.

The CDR3 coding sequence is TGCGCCAGCAGCCGGGCTAGCGGCGTAAATGAGCAGTTCTTC. Amino acids: CASSRASGVNEQFF. The chain carries TRBV5-1 and TRBJ2-1, with TRBD2 matching 7 bases. V was clipped by 4 bases and J by 7 bases; unmatched bases: 8. The CDR3 is 14 residues long. Germline V gene lookup returns CDR1 SGHRS and CDR2 YFSETQ.

This rearrangement joins TRBV5-1 to TRBJ2-1; a weak D match, TRBD2 (5 bases). Germline V lookup: CDR1 SGHRS, CDR2 YFSETQ. The CDR3 is 12 amino acids. Trimming shortened V by 2 bases and J by 5 bases, and 5 bases separated the two germline ends. The CDR3 sequence: CASSLADNEQFF. CDR3 in DNA: TGCGCCAGCAGCTTAGCGGACAATGAGCAGTTCTTC.

The rearrangement links TRBV29-1 to TRBJ1-3; D not certain. The CDR3 length is 12 residues. The germline V gene has CDR1 SQVTM and CDR2 ANQGSEA. The V end was cut by 6 bases, the J end by 3 bases, with 9 bases between. The DNA for the CDR3 is TGCAGCGTCCGGGGTTTTGGAAACACCATATATTTT. This translates into CSVRGFGNTIYF.

The genes are TRBV14 and TRBJ2-1, with D unclear. CDR3 length: 11 residues. Between the trimmed V and J ends, which lost 5 bases and 16 bases, there was a span of 15 bases. Looked up from germline, CDR1 is SGHDN and CDR2 is FVKESK. This CDR3 reads CASSASGWRFF. The CDR3 coding sequence is TGTGCCAGCAGCGCCTCCGGGTGGCGCTTCTTC.